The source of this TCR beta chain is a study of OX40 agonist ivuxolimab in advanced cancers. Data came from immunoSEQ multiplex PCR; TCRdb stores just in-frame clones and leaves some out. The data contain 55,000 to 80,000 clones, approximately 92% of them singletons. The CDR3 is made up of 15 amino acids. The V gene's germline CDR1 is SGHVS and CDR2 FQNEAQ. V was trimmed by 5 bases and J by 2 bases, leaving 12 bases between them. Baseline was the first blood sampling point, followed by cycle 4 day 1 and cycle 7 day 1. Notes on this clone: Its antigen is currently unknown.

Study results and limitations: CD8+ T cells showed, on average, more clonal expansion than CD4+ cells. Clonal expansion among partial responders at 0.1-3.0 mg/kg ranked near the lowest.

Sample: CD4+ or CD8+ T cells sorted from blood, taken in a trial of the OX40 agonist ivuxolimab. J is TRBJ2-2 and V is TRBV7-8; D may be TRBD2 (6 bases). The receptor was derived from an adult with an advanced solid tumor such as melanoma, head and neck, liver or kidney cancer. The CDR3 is CASSHAGFNTGELFF. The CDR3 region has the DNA TGTGCCAGCAGCCACGCGGGATTCAACACCGGGGAGCTGTTTTTT.